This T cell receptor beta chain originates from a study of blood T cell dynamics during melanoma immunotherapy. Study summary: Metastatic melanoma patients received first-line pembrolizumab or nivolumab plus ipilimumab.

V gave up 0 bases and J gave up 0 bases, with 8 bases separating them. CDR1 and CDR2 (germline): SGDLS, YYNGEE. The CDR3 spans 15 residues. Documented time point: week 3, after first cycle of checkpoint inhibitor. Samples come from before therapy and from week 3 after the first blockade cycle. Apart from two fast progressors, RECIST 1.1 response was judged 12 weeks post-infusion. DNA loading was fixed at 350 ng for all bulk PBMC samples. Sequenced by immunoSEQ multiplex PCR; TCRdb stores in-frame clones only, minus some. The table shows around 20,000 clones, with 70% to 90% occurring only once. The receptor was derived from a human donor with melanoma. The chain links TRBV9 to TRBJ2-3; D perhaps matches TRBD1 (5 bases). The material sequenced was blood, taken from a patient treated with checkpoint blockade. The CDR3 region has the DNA TGTGCCAGCAGCGTAGGCAGGGCCAGCACAGATACGCAGTATTTT. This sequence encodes CASSVGRASTDTQYF. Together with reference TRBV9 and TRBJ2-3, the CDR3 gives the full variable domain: DSGVTQTPKHLITATGQRVTLRCSPRSGDLSVYWYQQSLDQGLQFLIQYYNGEERAKGNILERFSAQQFPDLHSELNLSSLELGDSALYFCASSVGRASTDTQYFGPGTRLTVL.